Listed below are T cell receptor beta chains from one sample, sequenced in a study of CD8 T cells in ankylosing spondylitis. Via MiXCR, TCRdb re-called the 5' RACE reads, giving one row per CDR3 protein. In the table there are around 120,000 distinct CDR3 sequences, around 9.3% of which are singletons. The sequencing sample was made of blood, either unsorted or a sorted T cell fraction (not recorded which). These receptors were obtained from a male donor with ankylosing spondylitis or in good health (not recorded which). Each CDR3 is given with its conserved first and last residue. A D gene is named only where the DNA matches it firmly. Some rows mark clone size as missing; the rest say once, few, many or name a class of expanded clone.

V: TRBV5-1; D: NA; size: many; J: TRBJ2-5; CDR3: CASSAPDVSWETQYF; DNA: TGCGCCAGCAGCGCCCCTGACGTGTCGTGGGAGACCCAGTACTTC
V: TRBV13; D: NA; size: NA; J: TRBJ2-7; CDR3: CASSQNRVPYEQYF; DNA: TGTGCCAGCAGCCAAAACAGGGTACCCTACGAGCAGTACTTC
V: TRBV29-1; D: NA; size: many; J: TRBJ1-2; CDR3: CSVGSGVGYTF; DNA: TGCAGCGTTGGTAGCGGGGTTGGCTACACCTTC
V: TRBV5-1; D: TRBD1; size: many; J: TRBJ2-7; CDR3: CASSLVGDRQYF; DNA: TGCGCCAGCAGCTTGGTTGGGGACAGGCAGTACTTC
V: TRBV10-2; D: TRBD1; size: many; J: TRBJ2-5; CDR3: CASSEQGQGGPAYF; DNA: TGCGCCAGCAGTGAACAGGGACAGGGCGGTCCCGCTTACTTC
V: TRBV20-1; D: TRBD1; size: NA; J: TRBJ2-5; CDR3: CCATDRGTFQETQYF; DNA: TGCTGTGCCACGGACAGGGGAACTTTCCAAGAGACCCAGTACTTC
V: TRBV5-1; D: TRBD2; size: many; J: TRBJ2-1; CDR3: CASSKGLAGPLNEQFF; DNA: TGCGCCAGCAGCAAGGGACTAGCGGGCCCCCTCAATGAGCAGTTCTTC
V: TRBV7-2; D: NA; size: NA; J: TRBJ1-2; CDR3: CASSLEPGPGYGYTF; DNA: TGTGCCAGCAGCTTAGAGCCGGGTCCGGGCTATGGCTACACCTTC
V: TRBV18; D: TRBD2; size: many; J: TRBJ2-5; CDR3: CASSPASGGETQYF; DNA: TGTGCCAGCTCACCGGCTAGCGGAGGGGAGACCCAGTACTTC
V: TRBV30; D: NA; size: many; J: TRBJ2-4; CDR3: CAWRKRGALAKNIQYF; DNA: TGTGCCTGGAGGAAAAGGGGCGCCCTAGCCAAAAACATTCAGTACTTC
V: TRBV5-6; D: TRBD2; size: many; J: TRBJ2-3; CDR3: CASSFQRTSGSGDTQYF; DNA: TGTGCCAGCAGCTTTCAGAGGACTAGCGGGAGTGGGGATACGCAGTATTTT
V: TRBV20-1; D: NA; size: NA; J: TRBJ2-1; CDR3: CSAPRRGLNNEQFF; DNA: TGCAGTGCTCCCCGCCGGGGACTTAACAATGAGCAGTTCTTC
V: TRBV28; D: TRBD2; size: many; J: TRBJ2-2; CDR3: CASSYPAGGTGELFF; DNA: TGTGCCAGCAGCTATCCGGCGGGGGGCACCGGGGAGCTGTTTTTT
V: TRBV7-2; D: TRBD2; size: many; J: TRBJ2-5; CDR3: CASSLVGLVQETQYF; DNA: TGTGCCAGCAGCTTAGTGGGACTAGTACAAGAGACCCAGTACTTC
V: TRBV5-4; D: NA; size: many; J: TRBJ2-4; CDR3: CASSRESTKNIQYF; DNA: TGTGCCAGCAGCCGAGAGTCGACCAAAAACATTCAGTACTTC